Listed below are T cell receptor beta chains from one sample, sequenced in a study of T cell repertoires in cytomegalovirus infection. One entry per CDR3 protein, called by TCRdb with MiXCR from the reads. The table lists about 220,000 distinct CDR3 sequences, 30% to 45% of them singletons. These receptors' antigens are unknown. Specimen: CD8+ T cells from cultured PBMCs, collected from culture after CMV antigen stimulation. The receptors shown here come from a human donor in good health (CMV status not recorded). Some clones in this sample may be carry-over from other donors' samples. Both conserved end residues are part of each CDR3.

j_gene | v_gene | CDR3aa
TRBJ1-1 | TRBV7-2 | CASSLAYLGTEEAFF
TRBJ2-1 | TRBV7-8 | CASSFIGGMDEQFF
TRBJ1-6 | TRBV7-8 | CASSLGRAIGNSPLHF
TRBJ2-2 | TRBV10-1 | CASSRDRGPGELFF
TRBJ1-5 | TRBV12-3/TRBV12-4 | CASSQTGLPIQQPQHF
TRBJ2-1 | TRBV7-6 | CATPTGREGLSYNEQFF
TRBJ2-7 | TRBV7-9 | CASSSPRKGIDEQYF
TRBJ2-7 | TRBV10-2 | CASSESKASVHEQYF
TRBJ1-2 | TRBV15 | CATRTERRAFPYGYTF
TRBJ2-7 | TRBV9 | CASSARTESYEQYF
TRBJ1-5 | TRBV11-2 | CASSLVVGRGPQHF
TRBJ2-3 | TRBV7-8 | CATWTSGGTDTQYF
TRBJ2-1 | TRBV7-8 | CASSMDRDDEQFF
TRBJ2-3 | TRBV27 | CASSLFNTDTQYF
TRBJ2-5 | TRBV3-1 | CASRRASGTSQETQYF
TRBJ2-2 | TRBV12-3/TRBV12-4 | CASSSAGRTSHNMNTGELFF
TRBJ2-7 | TRBV5-5 | CASSADLRGYEQYF
TRBJ1-1 | TRBV28 | CASTWRGRTEAFF
TRBJ1-5 | TRBV7-2 | CASSSRYTERNQPQHF
TRBJ2-7 | TRBV11-2 | CASSLLAGQYEQYF
TRBJ2-7 | TRBV7-9 | CASSSRDRGVYEQYF
TRBJ2-7 | TRBV7-6 | CASSSGQGNYEQYF
TRBJ2-7 | TRBV5-4 | CASSFPTSGITYEQYF
TRBJ1-2 | TRBV7-8 | CASSGLGDYTF
TRBJ1-6 | TRBV7-8 | CASSLARQHQNSYNSPLHF
TRBJ2-1 | TRBV11-3 | CASSLEREGYNEQFF
TRBJ2-7 | TRBV11-1 | CASSTDGSYEQYF
TRBJ1-6 | TRBV12-3/TRBV12-4 | CASRIGGRGYSPLHF
TRBJ2-7 | TRBV6-5 | CASAGPRYEQYF
TRBJ1-1 | TRBV10-3 | CAITEGPEAFF